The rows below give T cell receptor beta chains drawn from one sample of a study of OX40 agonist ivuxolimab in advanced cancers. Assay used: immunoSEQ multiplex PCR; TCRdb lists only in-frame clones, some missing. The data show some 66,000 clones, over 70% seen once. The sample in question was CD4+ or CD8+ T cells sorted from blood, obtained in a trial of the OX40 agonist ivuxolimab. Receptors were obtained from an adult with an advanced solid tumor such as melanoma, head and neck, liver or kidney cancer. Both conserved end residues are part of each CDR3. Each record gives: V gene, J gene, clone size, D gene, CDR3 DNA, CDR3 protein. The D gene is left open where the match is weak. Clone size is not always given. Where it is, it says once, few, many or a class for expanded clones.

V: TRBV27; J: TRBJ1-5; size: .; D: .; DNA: TGTGCCAGCAGTGACAGAAATCAGCCCCAGCATTTT; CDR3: CASSDRNQPQHF
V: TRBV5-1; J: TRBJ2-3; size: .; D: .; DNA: TGCGCCAGCAGCTTGATCCAGGGGCCCACTAGCACAGATACGCAGTATTTT; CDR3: CASSLIQGPTSTDTQYF
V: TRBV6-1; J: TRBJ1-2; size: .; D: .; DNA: TGTGCCAGCACATTCCAGGGCCTTAGCACCTTC; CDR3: CASTFQGLSTF
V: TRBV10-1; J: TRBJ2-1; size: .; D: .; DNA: TGCGCCAGCAGTACCGGGACCGCTACCTACAATGAGCAGTTCTTC; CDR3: CASSTGTATYNEQFF
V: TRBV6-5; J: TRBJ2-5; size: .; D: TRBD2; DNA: TGTGCCATAGGACTAGCGGGGGAAGAGACCCAGTACTTC; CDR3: CAIGLAGEETQYF
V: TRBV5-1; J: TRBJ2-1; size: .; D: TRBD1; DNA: TGCGCCAGCAGCTTGGCCAGGCAGGGGGTAGGACCCAGCTACAATGAGCAGTTCTTC; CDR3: CASSLARQGVGPSYNEQFF
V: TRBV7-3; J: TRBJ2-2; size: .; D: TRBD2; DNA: TGTGCCAGCAGCCAAGCGGGGACCACCGGGGAGCTGTTTTTT; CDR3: CASSQAGTTGELFF
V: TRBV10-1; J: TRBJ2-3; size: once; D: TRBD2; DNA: TGCGCCAGCAGTGGCAAGCTAGCGGGGGCCAGCACAGATACGCAGTATTTT; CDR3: CASSGKLAGASTDTQYF
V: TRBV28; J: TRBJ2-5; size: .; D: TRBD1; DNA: TGTGCCAGCAGTCCAACAGGGGAGCAGTACTTC; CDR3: CASSPTGEQYF
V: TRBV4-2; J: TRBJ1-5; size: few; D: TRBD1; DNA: TGTGCCAGCAGCCAAGATGAGGCAGGGGGCTCCCCCCAGCATTTT; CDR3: CASSQDEAGGSPQHF
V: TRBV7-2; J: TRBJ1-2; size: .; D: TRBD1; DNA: TGTGCCAGCAGTAGGGACAGAAACTATGGCTACACCTTC; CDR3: CASSRDRNYGYTF
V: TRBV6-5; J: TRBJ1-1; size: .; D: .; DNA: TGTGCCAGCAGTGAAGGGACAACGGGAGCTGAAGCTTTCTTT; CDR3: CASSEGTTGAEAFF
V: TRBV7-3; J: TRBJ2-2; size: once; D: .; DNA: TGTGCCAGCAGCTTAACCAGGGTTGGAGGCACCGGGGAGCTGTTTTTT; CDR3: CASSLTRVGGTGELFF
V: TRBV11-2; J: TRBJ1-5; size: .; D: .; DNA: TGTGCCAGCAGCTCGGGGGCGAATCAGCCCCAGCATTTT; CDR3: CASSSGANQPQHF
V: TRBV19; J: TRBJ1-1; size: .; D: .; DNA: TGTGCCAGTAGGTTAATAGGGAGCACTGAAGCTTTCTTT; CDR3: CASRLIGSTEAFF
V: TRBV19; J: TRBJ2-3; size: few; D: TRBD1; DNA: TGTGCCAGTAGTATATGGACAGGGGGCGGCGCAGATACGCAGTATTTT; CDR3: CASSIWTGGGADTQYF
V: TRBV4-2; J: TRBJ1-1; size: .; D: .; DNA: TGTGCCAGCAGCACAGGACGGACCATGAACACTGAAGCTTTCTTT; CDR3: CASSTGRTMNTEAFF
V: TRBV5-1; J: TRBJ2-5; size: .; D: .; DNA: TGCGCCAGCAGCCTCCTGGGGCTACTTGAAGAGACCCAGTACTTC; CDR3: CASSLLGLLEETQYF
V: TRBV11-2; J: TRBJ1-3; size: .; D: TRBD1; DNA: TGTGCCAGCAGCCTACGACAGACAGGGTCGGCCGACACCATATATTTT; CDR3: CASSLRQTGSADTIYF